This entry concerns a single T cell receptor (beta chain). Its target is not known. This entry comes from a study of T cell responses to AZD1222 COVID-19 vaccine. Regarding the study as a whole: Mostly white British, mostly female donors; authors suggested clonal diversity may be underestimated. Vaccine-related CD4 TCRs covered spike, predominating at 160-218 and 743-854. Nearly half of spike-specific TCRs reportedly go after variant regions that carry no mutations.

V trimming: 2 bases; J trimming: 7 bases; junction bases outside the gene matches: 14. CDR1 is SGHVS, CDR2 FQNEAQ, per germline. The CDR3 runs to 18 residues. This table comes from immunoSEQ multiplex PCR, and its TCRdb copy is limited to in-frame clones, with some not included. The sample carries roughly 80,000 clones, 88% recorded once. This chain joins TRBV7-8 and TRBJ1-2; TRBD1 matches 12 bases. The TCR comes from an adult in good health. Sequences were derived from peripheral blood, sampled on day 0 of MenACWY control vaccination. CDR3 DNA sequence: TGTGCCAGCAGCTTAAGTTATCGTTGGGGACAGGGGGCTGGTGGCTACACCTTC. It translates to CASSLSYRWGQGAGGYTF.